A single T cell receptor beta chain is shown here with its context. What it binds is unknown. Germline CDR1 reads LNHDA; CDR2 reads SQIVND (reference sequence). The V gene end was trimmed by 5 bases and the J gene end by 6 bases; junction bases not matched to a gene: 6. CDR3 length equals 15 residues. The data belong to a study of shared clonotypes between healthy human individuals. In the study overall: A donor's plate count was three for CD4 naive and three for CD4 memory; CD8 naive had two and CD8 memory one.

Authors' methods: Without quality scores, immunoSEQ junctional reads could not be filtered like full-length reads. Clones were read by immunoSEQ multiplex PCR, and TCRdb kept only the in-frame ones, dropping some. V, J and clone size were drawn from that table, and D and trimming were deduced from the DNA. Here the sample spans millions of clones, less than 95% being singletons. Study observations and caveats: Naive CD4 clonotypes were shared across several donors at 5% to 6%. Compared with clonotypes that all four donors shared, non-shared clonotypes had lower generation probabilities.

Naive CD8 isolation took CD45RO-negative cells positively selected for CCR7 and excluded terminally differentiated effector memory CD45RA+ cells. V and J are TRBV19 and TRBJ2-2; 10 nucleotides align to TRBD2. Sequencing used naive CD8+ T cells sorted from blood. This clonotype was sampled from a young man in good health. The CDR3 here is CASSGDGTSAGELFF. The CDR3 bases are TGTGCCAGTAGTGGAGACGGGACTAGCGCCGGGGAGCTGTTTTTT.